These 11 T cell receptor beta chains came from one sample sequenced in a study of T cell repertoires in cytomegalovirus infection (dated by TCRdb to between 2018 and 2021). Sequencing instrument: Illumina HiSeq 1500. In-frame beta chains were kept once TCRdb had trimmed the public reads at Q25 with fastp and called clones with MiXCR. Under each unique CDR3 protein, matching rows form one entry showing the most common genes and DNA. The sample table shows some 130,000 distinct CDR3 sequences, and roughly 9% are seen once. The ten largest clones add up to 10% of the sample. Input material: PBMCs. All receptors come from a human donor in good health (CMV status not recorded). Some clones in this sample may be carry-over from other donors' samples.

This clonotype was seen repeatedly, ten times or more. The chain uses TRBV20-1 and TRBJ1-1; maybe TRBD1 (5 bases). The CDR3 spans 16 residues. Germline-derived CDR1 and CDR2 are DFQATT and SNEGSKA (reference sequence). Trimming left V 5 bases short and J 0 bases short, with 19 bases between. In DNA form, the CDR3 reads TGCAGTGCTGGAGGGGAACAGGTCGCTTTGAACACTGAAGCTTTCTTT. It encodes CSAGGEQVALNTEAFF.

The chain joins TRBV5-4 to TRBJ2-5; D not certain. The V end was cut by 5 bases, the J end by 1 base, with 9 bases between. This CDR3 has 13 amino acids. Germline V CDR1 and CDR2: SGHNT, YYREEE (reference sequence). The CDR3: CASSMTVQETQYF. CDR3 DNA sequence: TGTGCCAGCAGTATGACGGTCCAAGAGACCCAGTACTTC.

The rearrangement joins TRBV2 to TRBJ2-2; the D is unclear. Looked up from germline, CDR1 is SNHLY and CDR2 is FYNNEI. The CDR3 spans 16 residues. V shed 4 bases and J shed 0 bases, with 12 bases lying between them. CDR3 nucleotide sequence: TGTGCCAGCAGTGGGGTTGGACGGTCGAACACCGGGGAGCTGTTTTTT. It yields the protein CASSGVGRSNTGELFF.

This clonotype was detected ten times or more. V usage is TRBV7-9 and J usage is TRBJ1-2, with D perhaps matching TRBD1 (5 bases). Trimming took 5 bases from V and 5 from J, leaving 15 bases between them. CDR3 length: 14 amino acids. Germline values: CDR1 SEHNR, CDR2 FQNEAQ (reference sequence). As DNA, the CDR3 is TGTGCCAGCAGCACGACGGGACGGTGGTATGGCTACACCTTC. As protein: CASSTTGRWYGYTF.

This clonotype was seen repeatedly, ten times or more. This rearrangement joins TRBV9 to TRBJ2-7; D may be TRBD2 (6 bases). CDR3 size: 15 residues. V lost 3 bases, J lost 6 bases, and 19 bases lay in between. Per germline, CDR1 SGDLS and CDR2 YYNGEE. In nucleotides, the CDR3 is TGTGCCAGCAGCGCCACTAGCCAAACCCCGGGCGAGCAGTACTTC. Its protein product is CASSATSQTPGEQYF.

The chain employs TRBV28 and TRBJ1-1; D unresolved. The length of the CDR3 is 15 residues. With 6 bases removed from V and 4 bases from J, the gap between germline ends came to 18 bases. Germline CDR1 and CDR2: MDHEN and SYDVKM. CDR3 region: CASRNAPPSSTEAFF. In nucleotides, the CDR3 is TGTGCCAGCAGAAATGCGCCACCCTCGAGCACTGAAGCTTTCTTT.

This clonotype was observed at least ten times. The rearrangement links TRBV6-6 to TRBJ2-3; D is unclear. The V and J ends lost 6 bases and 2 bases respectively, with 9 bases between them. Germline loops: CDR1 MNHNY, CDR2 SVGAGI (reference sequence). The CDR3 has 13 residues. The CDR3 loop is CASSGPITDTQYF. The CDR3 nucleotides read TGTGCCAGCAGCGGCCCAATCACAGATACGCAGTATTTT.

This clonotype appeared many times. The chain employs TRBV7-2 and TRBJ1-6; TRBD1 matches 7 bases. This CDR3 spans 14 amino acids. The junction had 2 bases not matched to a gene; V was cut back by 3 bases and J by 6 bases. CDR1 and CDR2 (germline): SGHTA, FQGNSA. CDR3 DNA sequence: TGTGCCAGCAGCTTGACAGGGACTAATTCACCCCTCCACTTT. Amino acid sequence: CASSLTGTNSPLHF.

This clonotype came up many times. The CDR3 protein is CASSRSGTGGEKLFF. CDR3 sequence (DNA): TGTGCCAGCAGTCGATCTGGGACAGGTGGAGAAAAACTGTTTTTT. V and J are TRBV12-3 or TRBV12-4 and TRBJ1-4; 8 bases fit TRBD1. The trim removed 5 bases at V and 8 bases at J, leaving 10 bases unmatched. The CDR3 length is 15 residues.

This clonotype was seen repeatedly, ten times or more. The chain has TRBV2 and TRBJ1-1, with D possibly matching TRBD1 (6 bases). The CDR3 has 11 residues. CDR1 is SNHLY and CDR2 is FYNNEI in the germline V gene. V lost 8 bases and J 11 bases, leaving 15 bases between the germline ends. The CDR3 nucleotides read TGTGCCAGCGTAATAGGGGGGATGGCTTTCTTT. Its protein is CASVIGGMAFF.

This clonotype was detected many times. The V gene is TRBV30, the J gene TRBJ1-3; D not certain. Germline V lookup: CDR1 GTSNPN, CDR2 SVGIG (reference sequence). This CDR3 comprises 17 residues. Trimming cost V 2 bases and J 0 bases, with 17 bases left between them. The CDR3 reads CAWSTSAGFNSGNTIYF. In nucleotides, the CDR3 is TGTGCCTGGAGTACTAGCGCAGGCTTTAACTCTGGAAACACCATATATTTT.